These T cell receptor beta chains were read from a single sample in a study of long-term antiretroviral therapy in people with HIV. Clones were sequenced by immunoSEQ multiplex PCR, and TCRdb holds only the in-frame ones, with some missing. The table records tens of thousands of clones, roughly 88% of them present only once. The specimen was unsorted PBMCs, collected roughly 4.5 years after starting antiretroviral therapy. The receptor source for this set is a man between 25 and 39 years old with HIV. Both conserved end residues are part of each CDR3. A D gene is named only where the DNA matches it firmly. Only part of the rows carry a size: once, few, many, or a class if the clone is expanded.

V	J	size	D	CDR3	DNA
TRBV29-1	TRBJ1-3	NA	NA	CSVAPSVAGNTIYF	TGCAGCGTTGCCCCTTCGGTGGCGGGGAACACCATATATTTT
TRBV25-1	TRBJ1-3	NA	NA	CASSPSKRLSGNTIYF	TGTGCCAGCAGTCCCAGTAAGAGACTCTCTGGAAACACCATATATTTT
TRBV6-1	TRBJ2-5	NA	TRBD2	CASSEARSGRVGYQETQYF	TGTGCCAGCAGTGAAGCGCGAAGCGGGAGGGTTGGGTACCAAGAGACCCAGTACTTC
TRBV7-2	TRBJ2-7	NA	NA	CASSLGHWSGEQYF	TGTGCCAGCAGCTTGGGACATTGGAGCGGGGAGCAGTACTTC
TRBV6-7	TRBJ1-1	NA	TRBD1	CASSPRATGGCLRGEAFF	TGTGCCAGCAGCCCACGGGCCACAGGGGGCTGTCTACGGGGTGAAGCTTTCTTT
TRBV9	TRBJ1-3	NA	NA	CASSPQSYGNTIYF	TGTGCCAGCAGCCCACAGTCCTATGGAAACACCATATATTTT
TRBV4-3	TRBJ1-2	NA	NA	CASSQDLSLKYGYTF	TGCGCCAGCAGCCAAGATCTCTCCCTGAAATATGGCTACACCTTC
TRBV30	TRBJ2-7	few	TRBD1	CAWSAGQGNSEQYF	TGTGCCTGGAGTGCCGGACAGGGGAACAGCGAGCAGTACTTC
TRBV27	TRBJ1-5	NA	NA	CASSFGGLQPQHF	TGTGCCAGCAGTTTCGGGGGGTTGCAGCCCCAGCATTTT
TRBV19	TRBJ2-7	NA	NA	CASSHALGSYEQYF	TGTGCCAGTAGCCACGCCCTAGGAAGCTACGAGCAGTACTTC
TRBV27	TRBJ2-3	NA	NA	CASSFWGGTDTQYF	TGTGCCAGCAGTTTTTGGGGGGGCACAGATACGCAGTATTTT
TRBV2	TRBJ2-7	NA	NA	CAGSPRDTSREQYF	TGTGCCGGATCACCCCGGGACACCAGTAGGGAGCAGTACTTC
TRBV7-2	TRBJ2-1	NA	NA	CASSHTPNGEQFF	TGTGCCAGCAGCCACACCCCCAACGGTGAGCAGTTCTTC
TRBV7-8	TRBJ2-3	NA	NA	CASSHKVSVSTDTQYF	TGTGCCAGCAGCCATAAGGTCTCAGTCAGCACAGATACGCAGTATTTT
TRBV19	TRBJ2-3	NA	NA	CASSKTLSDTQYF	TGTGCCAGTAGCAAGACTTTATCCGATACGCAGTATTTT
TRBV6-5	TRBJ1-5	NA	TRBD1	CASSTADRVQPQHF	TGTGCCAGCAGTACGGCCGACAGGGTTCAGCCCCAGCATTTT
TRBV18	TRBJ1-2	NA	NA	CASSVTDSPYGYTF	TGTGCCAGCTCAGTTACGGACAGCCCCTATGGCTACACCTTC
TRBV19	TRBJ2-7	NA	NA	CDTTRRNEQYF	TGTGACACGACCCGGAGGAACGAGCAGTACTTC
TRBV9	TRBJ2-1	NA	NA	CASSPNWGLYNEQFF	TGTGCCAGCAGCCCCAACTGGGGGCTCTACAATGAGCAGTTCTTC
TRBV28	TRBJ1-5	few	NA	CATTDSNQPQHF	TGTGCCACCACCGATAGCAATCAGCCCCAGCATTTT
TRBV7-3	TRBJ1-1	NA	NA	CASRREVGTEAFF	TGTGCCAGCAGGAGGGAGGTTGGGACTGAAGCTTTCTTT
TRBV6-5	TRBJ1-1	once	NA	CASSYGHPATEAFF	TGTGCCAGCAGTTACGGCCACCCGGCAACTGAAGCTTTCTTT
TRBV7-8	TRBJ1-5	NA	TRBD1	CASSPPGTGIQPQHF	TGTGCCAGCAGCCCTCCAGGGACAGGGATTCAGCCCCAGCATTTT
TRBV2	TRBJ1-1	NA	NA	CASSLARREGAAFF	TGTGCCAGCAGCCTCGCCCGCAGGGAAGGTGCGGCTTTCTTT
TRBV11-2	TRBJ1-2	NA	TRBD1	CASRPSADRGVYGYTF	TGTGCCAGCAGACCCTCGGCCGACAGGGGCGTCTATGGCTACACCTTC
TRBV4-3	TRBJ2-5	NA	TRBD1	CASSQVDREETQYF	TGCGCCAGCAGCCAAGTGGACAGGGAAGAGACCCAGTACTTC
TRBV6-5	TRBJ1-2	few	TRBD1	CASSADQTGNGYTF	TGTGCCAGCAGTGCCGACCAGACAGGGAATGGCTACACCTTC
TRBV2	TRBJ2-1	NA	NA	CASSAEGGVDEQFF	TGTGCCAGCAGTGCTGAGGGGGGAGTGGATGAGCAGTTCTTC
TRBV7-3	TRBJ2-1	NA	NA	CASSFDSVRFNEQFF	TGTGCCAGCAGCTTCGATTCAGTACGCTTCAATGAGCAGTTCTTC
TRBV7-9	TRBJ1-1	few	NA	CASKWGHGNTEAFF	TGTGCCAGCAAATGGGGTCACGGGAACACTGAAGCTTTCTTT
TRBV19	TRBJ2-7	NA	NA	CASSSGVVTYEQYF	TGTGCCAGTAGCTCGGGGGTGGTAACCTACGAGCAGTACTTC
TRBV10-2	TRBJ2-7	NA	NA	CASSEDRWGEQYF	TGCGCCAGCAGTGAGGACCGTTGGGGAGAGCAGTACTTC
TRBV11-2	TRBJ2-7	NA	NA	CASSFAGWYEQYF	TGTGCCAGCAGCTTTGCAGGGTGGTACGAGCAGTACTTC
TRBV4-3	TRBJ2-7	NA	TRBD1	CASSQDWRQGYDEQYF	TGCGCCAGCAGCCAAGATTGGAGACAGGGTTACGACGAGCAGTACTTC
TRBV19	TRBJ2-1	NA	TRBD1	CASSMRTGGYNEQFF	TGTGCCAGTAGTATGCGGACAGGGGGATACAATGAGCAGTTCTTC
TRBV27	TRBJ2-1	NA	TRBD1	CASSPQGVVDEQFF	TGTGCCAGCAGTCCACAGGGGGTCGTTGATGAGCAGTTCTTC
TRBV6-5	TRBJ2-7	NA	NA	CASSYGRPWEYEQYF	TGTGCCAGCAGTTACGGAAGACCTTGGGAGTACGAGCAGTACTTC
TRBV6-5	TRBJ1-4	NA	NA	CASSYSKGNEKLFF	TGTGCCAGCAGTTACTCGAAAGGGAATGAAAAACTGTTTTTT
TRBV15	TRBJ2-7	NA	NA	CATSRGLEGVALLGEQYF	TGTGCCACCAGCAGAGGACTCGAGGGGGTAGCCCTTCTGGGCGAGCAGTACTTC
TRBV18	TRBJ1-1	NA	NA	CASSSPDVPENTEAFF	TGTGCCAGCTCCTCACCAGACGTCCCAGAAAACACTGAAGCTTTCTTT
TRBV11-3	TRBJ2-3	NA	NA	CASSSPLGVSQDTQYF	TGTGCCAGCAGTTCCCCCCTGGGGGTCAGTCAAGATACGCAGTATTTT
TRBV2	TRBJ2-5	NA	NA	CASSEEFAGRVTQYF	TGTGCCAGCAGTGAGGAGTTCGCAGGGCGGGTGACCCAGTACTTC
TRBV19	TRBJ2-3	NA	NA	CASSRTGNTDTQYF	TGTGCCAGTAGCCGTACAGGGAACACAGATACGCAGTATTTT
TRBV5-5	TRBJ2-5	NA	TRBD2	CASSFRVGGGEATQYF	TGTGCCAGCAGCTTTCGGGTCGGCGGGGGAGAAGCGACCCAGTACTTC
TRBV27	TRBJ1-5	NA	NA	CASSFRSGNQPQHF	TGTGCCAGCAGTTTTAGGTCCGGCAATCAGCCCCAGCATTTT
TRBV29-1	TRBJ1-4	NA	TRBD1	CSVTISGTGAATNEKLFF	TGCAGCGTAACAATCTCCGGGACAGGGGCGGCAACTAATGAAAAACTGTTTTTT
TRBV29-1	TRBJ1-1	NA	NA	CSVEWDTEAFF	TGCAGCGTTGAATGGGACACTGAAGCTTTCTTT
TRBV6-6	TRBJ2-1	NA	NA	CASSASKTQSYNEQFF	TGTGCCAGCTCTGCTAGCAAGACCCAATCCTACAATGAGCAGTTCTTC
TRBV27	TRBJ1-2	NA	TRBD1	CASTHSGTGIGYTF	TGTGCCAGCACCCATTCCGGGACAGGGATTGGCTACACCTTC
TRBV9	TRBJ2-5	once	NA	CASSVGGGEETQYF	TGTGCCAGCAGCGTAGGTGGGGGAGAAGAGACCCAGTACTTC
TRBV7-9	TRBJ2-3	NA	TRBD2	CASSPLGGRLTDTQYF	TGTGCCAGCAGCCCTCTCGGCGGGAGGTTGACAGATACGCAGTATTTT
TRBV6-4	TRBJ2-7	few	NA	CATRHGEQYF	TGTGCCACCAGGCATGGCGAGCAGTACTTC
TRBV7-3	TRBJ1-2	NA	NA	CASSHGTVYGYTF	TGTGCCAGCAGCCACGGGACGGTGTATGGCTACACCTTC
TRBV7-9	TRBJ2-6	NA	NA	CASSPSVFSGANVLTF	TGTGCCAGCAGCCCCTCCGTCTTCTCTGGGGCCAACGTCCTGACTTTC
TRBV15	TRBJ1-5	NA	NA	CATSRDGANNQPQHF	TGTGCCACCAGCAGAGACGGGGCGAACAATCAGCCCCAGCATTTT
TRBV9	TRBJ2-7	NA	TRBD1	CASSVGTGSSYEQYF	TGTGCCAGCAGCGTAGGGACAGGGTCCTCCTACGAGCAGTACTTC
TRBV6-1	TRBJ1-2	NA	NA	CASSEGTLGYTF	TGTGCCAGCAGTGAAGGTACTCTCGGCTACACCTTC
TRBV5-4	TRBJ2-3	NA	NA	CASSPELSDTQYF	TGTGCCAGCAGCCCGGAGTTGTCAGATACGCAGTATTTT
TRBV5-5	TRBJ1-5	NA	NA	CASSWGTATNQPQHF	TGTGCCAGCAGCTGGGGGACGGCTACTAATCAGCCCCAGCATTTT